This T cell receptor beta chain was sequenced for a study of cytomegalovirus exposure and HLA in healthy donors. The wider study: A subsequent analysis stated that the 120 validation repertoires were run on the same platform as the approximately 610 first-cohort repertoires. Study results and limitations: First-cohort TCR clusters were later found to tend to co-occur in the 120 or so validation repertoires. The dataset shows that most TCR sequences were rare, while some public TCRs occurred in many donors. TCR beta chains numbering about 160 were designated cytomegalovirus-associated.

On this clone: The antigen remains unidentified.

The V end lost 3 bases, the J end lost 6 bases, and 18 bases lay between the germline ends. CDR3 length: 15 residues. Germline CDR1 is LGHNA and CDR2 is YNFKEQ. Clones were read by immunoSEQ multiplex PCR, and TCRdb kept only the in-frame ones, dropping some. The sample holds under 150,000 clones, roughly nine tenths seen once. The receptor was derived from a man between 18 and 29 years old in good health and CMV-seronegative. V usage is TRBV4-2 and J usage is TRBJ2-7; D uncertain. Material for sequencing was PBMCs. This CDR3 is CASSHSTIGLSEQYF. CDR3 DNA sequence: TGTGCCAGCAGCCATTCGACAATTGGCCTATCCGAGCAGTACTTC.